The clone carrying this T cell receptor beta chain was observed a few times. Its antigen remains unknown. This specimen comes from a study of neoadjuvant anti-PD-1 for oral cavity cancer. Study-wide points: Each response group had just a few patients in TCR analyses.

Sequenced by immunoSEQ multiplex PCR; TCRdb stores in-frame clones only, minus some. The table includes roughly 6,600 clones, about two thirds detected once. CDR3 length: 15 residues. The V gene's germline CDR1 is LNHNV and CDR2 YYDKDF (reference sequence). After removal of 5 bases from V and 7 bases from J, the junction contained 6 bases not matched to a gene. These newly diagnosed stage II-IVA oral cavity squamous cell carcinoma patients had no prior systemic or radiation treatment. The input for sequencing was PBMCs, taken before nivolumab (anti-PD-1) treatment. The rearrangement uses TRBV15 and TRBJ1-6, with TRBD1 matching 9 bases. The receptor was isolated from a person aged 35-79 years with oral cavity squamous cell carcinoma. CDR3 amino acids: CATSQGTGMNSPLHF. Here the CDR3 DNA reads TGTGCCACCAGCCAAGGGACAGGGATGAATTCACCCCTCCACTTT.